This entry is about one T cell receptor (beta chain). Trimming left V 6 bases short and J 0 bases short, with 21 bases between. From germline, CDR1 is MDHEN and CDR2 SYDVKM. The CDR3 runs 18 residues. This record comes from a study of control samples from healthy donors and cancer patients. The repertoire was sequenced with immunoSEQ multiplex PCR; TCRdb's copy has only in-frame clones and lacks some. The table includes some 150,000 clones, roughly 94% detected once. The chain is built from TRBV28 and TRBJ1-5; a possible D gene is TRBD1 (5 bases). The sample consisted of blood. This TCR came from a man between 35 and 55 years old in good health. The CDR3 protein is CASRSGLEGTYSNQPQHF. The CDR3 region has the DNA TGTGCCAGCAGGTCGGGGCTGGAGGGAACCTATAGCAATCAGCCCCAGCATTTT.